These T cell receptor beta chains were read from a single sample in a study of blood T cell repertoires in COVID-19. Here immunoSEQ multiplex PCR was the method, and the copy in TCRdb shows in-frame clones only, minus some. The table lists 150,000 to 200,000 clones, around 82% of them singletons, with less than 3% in the top ten. The sequenced material came from peripheral blood. All receptors derive from a human donor with acute or convalescent COVID-19. The donor label of this sample is uncertain. Both conserved end residues are part of each CDR3. Fields, in order: J gene, V gene, clone size, CDR3 length, D gene, CDR3 DNA, CDR3 protein. D genes are given only for firm matches. Some rows mark clone size as missing; the rest say once, few, many or name a class of expanded clone.

J: TRBJ1-1; V: TRBV5-1; size: .; length: 14; D: TRBD1; DNA: TGCGCCAGCGGCCCCGGGACAGGGGTGGCTGAAGCTTTCTTT; CDR3: CASGPGTGVAEAFF
J: TRBJ2-7; V: TRBV5-8; size: .; length: 14; D: TRBD1; DNA: TGTGCCAGCAACCTGGACAGGGGGGCCTACGAGCAGTACTTC; CDR3: CASNLDRGAYEQYF
J: TRBJ2-7; V: TRBV6-5; size: .; length: 15; D: .; DNA: TGTGCCAGCAGTTACGGGGGTAGCGGACTCCGGGAGCAGTACTTC; CDR3: CASSYGGSGLREQYF
J: TRBJ1-1; V: TRBV7-9; size: .; length: 17; D: .; DNA: TGTGCCAGCAGGTTCAAGCCTCTGTCCCGGGTCGGCACTGAAGCTTTCTTT; CDR3: CASRFKPLSRVGTEAFF
J: TRBJ1-2; V: TRBV28; size: .; length: 14; D: TRBD1; DNA: TGTGCCAGCAGCTTCCCGGGACAGGGCTATGGCTACACCTTC; CDR3: CASSFPGQGYGYTF
J: TRBJ1-4; V: TRBV7-8; size: few; length: 15; D: .; DNA: TGTGCCAGCAGCAGGGCCGGGACAACTAATGAAAAACTGTTTTTT; CDR3: CASSRAGTTNEKLFF
J: TRBJ2-3; V: TRBV7-2; size: .; length: 12; D: .; DNA: TGTGCCAGCAGCTCCTACACAGATACGCAGTATTTT; CDR3: CASSSYTDTQYF
J: TRBJ2-1; V: TRBV11-3; size: once; length: 14; D: .; DNA: TGTGCCAGCAGCGGGGCTAGTGTCCACAATGAGCAGTTCTTC; CDR3: CASSGASVHNEQFF
J: TRBJ2-5; V: TRBV27; size: .; length: 14; D: TRBD1; DNA: TGTGCCAGCAGTTCCCGGGGCAGGGGGGAGACCCAGTACTTC; CDR3: CASSSRGRGETQYF
J: TRBJ2-3; V: TRBV27; size: .; length: 16; D: TRBD2; DNA: TGTGCCAGCCTCTCCCTAAGCGGGGAGAGCACAGATACGCAGTATTTT; CDR3: CASLSLSGESTDTQYF
J: TRBJ1-5; V: TRBV19; size: .; length: 14; D: .; DNA: TGTGCCAGTAGTCGTGACAGGTACAATCAGCCCCAGCATTTT; CDR3: CASSRDRYNQPQHF
J: TRBJ1-1; V: TRBV9; size: once; length: 13; D: .; DNA: TGTGCCAGCAGCCCTCATCGCGAAACTGAAGCTTTCTTT; CDR3: CASSPHRETEAFF
J: TRBJ2-2; V: TRBV11-2; size: .; length: 16; D: TRBD2; DNA: TGTGCCAGCAGCTCCCCTACGGGGGGGAACACCGGGGAGCTGTTTTTT; CDR3: CASSSPTGGNTGELFF
J: TRBJ1-1; V: TRBV2; size: few; length: 16; D: .; DNA: TGTGCCAGCAACCGGGGGGGAGACAGTAGGAACACTGAAGCTTTCTTT; CDR3: CASNRGGDSRNTEAFF
J: TRBJ2-6; V: TRBV21-1; size: .; length: 14; D: .; DNA: TGTGCCAGCTCTCGGCGGGATGGGGCCAACGTCCTGACTTTC; CDR3: CASSRRDGANVLTF
J: TRBJ2-1; V: TRBV10-1; size: .; length: 16; D: TRBD1; DNA: TGCGCCAGCAGTGGACCTCCGGGACAGGGGGCAAATGAGCAGTTCTTC; CDR3: CASSGPPGQGANEQFF
J: TRBJ2-6; V: TRBV7-9; size: .; length: 18; D: .; DNA: TGTGCCAGCAGCTTAGTCCAGGGACTCTTCTCTGGGGCCAACGTCCTGACTTTC; CDR3: CASSLVQGLFSGANVLTF
J: TRBJ1-1; V: TRBV29-1; size: .; length: 13; D: TRBD1; DNA: TGCAGCGTAGATAACAGGGGGAACACTGAAGCTTTCTTT; CDR3: CSVDNRGNTEAFF
J: TRBJ2-7; V: TRBV6-1; size: .; length: 14; D: .; DNA: TGTGCCAGCAGTGAAGGTCGGGGGTTCGACGAGCAGTACTTC; CDR3: CASSEGRGFDEQYF
J: TRBJ2-3; V: TRBV2; size: .; length: 14; D: .; DNA: TGTGCCAGCAGCCCGAGTAGAGCCACAGATACGCAGTATTTT; CDR3: CASSPSRATDTQYF
J: TRBJ1-1; V: TRBV18; size: .; length: 12; D: .; DNA: TGTGCCAGCTCACCAGGGGAGAGGGAAGCTTTCTTT; CDR3: CASSPGEREAFF